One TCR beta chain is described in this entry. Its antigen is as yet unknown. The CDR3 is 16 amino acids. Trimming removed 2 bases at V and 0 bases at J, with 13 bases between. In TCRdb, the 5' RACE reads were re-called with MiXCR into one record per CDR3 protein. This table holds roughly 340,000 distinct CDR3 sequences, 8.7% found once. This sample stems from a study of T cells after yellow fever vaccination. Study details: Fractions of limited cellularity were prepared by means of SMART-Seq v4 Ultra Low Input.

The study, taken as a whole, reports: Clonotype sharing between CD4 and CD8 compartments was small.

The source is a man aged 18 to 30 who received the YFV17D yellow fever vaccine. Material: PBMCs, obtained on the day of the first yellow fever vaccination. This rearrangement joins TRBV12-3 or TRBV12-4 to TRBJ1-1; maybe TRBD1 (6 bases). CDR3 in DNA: TGTGCCAGCAGTTTACGTGCGGGGGCTATGAACACTGAAGCTTTCTTT. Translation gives CASSLRAGAMNTEAFF.